This T cell receptor (beta chain) originates from a study of blood T cell repertoires in COVID-19. As originally analysed: Reference gene primer amplification gave estimated nucleated cell counts. This table comes from immunoSEQ multiplex PCR, and its TCRdb copy is limited to in-frame clones, with some not included. The V and J calls and the clone size are those of that table, but D and trimming were determined from the DNA. This repertoire shows around 300,000 clones, about 90% found once; its top ten account for 1.5% to 2%. The sequence was collected from a woman in her late teens or twenties with acute COVID-19. The sequencing sample was made of PBMCs or T cells enriched from blood (not recorded which).

CDR3 amino acids: CASSFQGPNNSPLHF. CDR3 DNA: TGTGCCAGCAGCTTCCAGGGGCCCAATAATTCACCCCTCCACTTT. This rearrangement joins TRBV7-9 to TRBJ1-6, with D maybe TRBD1 (6 bases). Looked up from germline, CDR1 is SEHNR and CDR2 is FQNEAQ (reference sequence). Deletions cut 3 bases from V and 5 bases from J, with 11 bases between. CDR3 length: 15 residues.